This is a list of T cell receptor beta chains from one sample in a study of metastatic and nonmetastatic thyroid tumors. TCRdb reprocessed the PCR reads via MiXCR. The sample shows tens of thousands of clones, approximately 30% of them seen only once. Specimen: blood. Receptors were obtained from a female donor with papillary thyroid cancer or a benign thyroid nodule (not recorded which). Some clones in this sample may be carry-over from other donors' samples. Each CDR3 is given with its conserved first and last residue.

J,V,CDR3
TRBJ2-1,TRBV28,CASSLSLGDEQLF
TRBJ2-7,TRBV20-1,CSARLDPGQGIYEQYF
TRBJ1-3,TRBV9,CASSKGGNTIYF
TRBJ2-1,TRBV12-3/TRBV12-4,CASTLGGDEQFF
TRBJ2-7,TRBV30,CACLTSGPSYEQYF
TRBJ2-1,TRBV4-2,CASSLTSGGAAEQFF
TRBJ2-1,TRBV6-1,CASHPGQINEQFF
TRBJ1-3,TRBV9,CASSVGDRARNTIYF
TRBJ1-3,TRBV3-1,CASSPGGEGNTIYF
TRBJ1-2,TRBV7-9,CASSLTGQGGGYTF
TRBJ2-7,TRBV7-9,CASSAGLAGVYEQYF
TRBJ2-7,TRBV6-1,CASSPYRDEQYF
TRBJ2-6,TRBV6-1,CGSSERSYRAHVLTF
TRBJ2-5,TRBV18,CAISPETQYF
TRBJ1-1,TRBV19,CASRGQMNTEAFF
TRBJ1-2,TRBV19,CASSAGDRESLRYGYTF
TRBJ2-7,TRBV5-1,CASSLGTGGSYEQYF
TRBJ1-6,TRBV27,CASSLGQRSSYNSPLHF
TRBJ2-3,TRBV6-2/TRBV6-3,CASTSGTSGTDTQYF
TRBJ2-7,TRBV6-1,CASSELFSGTGTYEQYF
TRBJ2-7,TRBV5-4,CASRVAGATYEQYF
TRBJ2-6,TRBV19,CASSTTGGKAGANVLTF
TRBJ1-1,TRBV6-1,CASNDRNTEAFF
TRBJ2-7,TRBV5-6,CASSLYNSYEQYF
TRBJ1-1,TRBV11-2,CASSLGSTGSTEAFF
TRBJ2-1,TRBV27,CASTPGLADQRNNEQFF
TRBJ2-1,TRBV3-1,CASSQEWTNNEQFF
TRBJ2-2,TRBV20-1,CSAIPLGGGRNTGELFF
TRBJ2-2,TRBV4-1,CASSQGTASNTGELFF
TRBJ1-4,TRBV24-1,CATSDSQGGLNEKLFF
TRBJ1-2,TRBV7-3,CASSLTDSVYGYTF
TRBJ2-5,TRBV4-1,CASSRGGTQETQYF
TRBJ2-7,TRBV7-8,CASSLAGSYEQYF
TRBJ1-5,TRBV6-2/TRBV6-3,CASSSGTGERQPQHF
TRBJ1-4,TRBV7-8,CASSLSGPPTNEKLFF
TRBJ1-2,TRBV30,CAFTRAGSLPSYGYTF
TRBJ2-7,TRBV2,CASSAGGPRYEQYF
TRBJ1-2,TRBV5-6,CASRWTGTFGYTF
TRBJ1-2,TRBV14,CASSHQNEDYGYTF
TRBJ2-7,TRBV12-3/TRBV12-4,CASSFGAEQYF
TRBJ1-5,TRBV19,CASSILSARGFDQPQHF
TRBJ2-1,TRBV24-1,CATSRCSEQFF
TRBJ1-6,TRBV27,CASSGTGLNSPLHF
TRBJ1-2,TRBV13,CASSLQRLAGQGYRYYGYTF
TRBJ1-3,TRBV5-8,CASSSRTGNLIGNTIYF
TRBJ1-6,TRBV19,CASSIGSGNRKDSPLHF
TRBJ1-5,TRBV4-1,CASSQDGGSNQPQHF
TRBJ2-1,TRBV6-2/TRBV6-3,CASTGSYNEQFF
TRBJ1-1,TRBV5-5,CASSLDAGLNTEAFF
TRBJ2-7,TRBV7-2,CASSSRAGGRYEQYF
TRBJ1-2,TRBV19,CASSIDLGRITADGYTF